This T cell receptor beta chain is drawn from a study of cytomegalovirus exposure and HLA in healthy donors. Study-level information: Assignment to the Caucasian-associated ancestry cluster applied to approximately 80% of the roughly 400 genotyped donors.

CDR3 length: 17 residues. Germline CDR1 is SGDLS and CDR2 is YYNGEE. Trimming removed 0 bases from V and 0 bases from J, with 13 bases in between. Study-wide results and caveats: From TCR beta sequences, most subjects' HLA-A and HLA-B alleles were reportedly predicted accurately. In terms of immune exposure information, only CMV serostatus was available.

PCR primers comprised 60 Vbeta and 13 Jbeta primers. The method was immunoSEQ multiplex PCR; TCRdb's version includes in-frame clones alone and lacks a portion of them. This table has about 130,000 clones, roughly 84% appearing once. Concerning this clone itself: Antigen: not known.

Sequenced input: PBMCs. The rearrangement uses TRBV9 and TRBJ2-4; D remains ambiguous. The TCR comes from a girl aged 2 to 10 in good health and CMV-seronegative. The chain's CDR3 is CASSVGGADKAKNIQYF. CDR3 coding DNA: TGTGCCAGCAGCGTAGGCGGAGCTGATAAAGCCAAAAACATTCAGTACTTC.